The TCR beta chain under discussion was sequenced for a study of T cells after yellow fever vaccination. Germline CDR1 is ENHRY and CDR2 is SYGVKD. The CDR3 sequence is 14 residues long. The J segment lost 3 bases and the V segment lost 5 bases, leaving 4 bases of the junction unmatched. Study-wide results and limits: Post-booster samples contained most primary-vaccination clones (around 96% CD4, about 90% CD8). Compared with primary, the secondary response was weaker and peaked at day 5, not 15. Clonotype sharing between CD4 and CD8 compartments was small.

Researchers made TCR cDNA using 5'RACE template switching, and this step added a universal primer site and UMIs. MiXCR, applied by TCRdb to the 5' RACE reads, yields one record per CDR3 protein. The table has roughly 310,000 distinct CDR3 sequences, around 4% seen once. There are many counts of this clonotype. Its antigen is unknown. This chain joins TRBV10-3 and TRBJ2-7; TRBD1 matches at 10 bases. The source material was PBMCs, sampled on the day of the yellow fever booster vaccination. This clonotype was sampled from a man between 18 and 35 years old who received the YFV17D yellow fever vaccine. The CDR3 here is CAISPGQGLYEQYV. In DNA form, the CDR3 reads TGTGCCATCAGTCCGGGACAGGGGCTCTACGAGCAGTACGTC.